Presented here are 9 T cell receptor beta chains from one specimen sequenced in a study of T cells in localized non-small cell lung cancer. TCRdb's table, derived via immunoSEQ multiplex PCR, lists solely in-frame clones and lacks some. This sample has some 2,000 clones, with 25% to 30% found just once. The sample in question was normal lung tissue next to the tumor, obtained before any cancer treatment. These receptors were collected from a female donor of 60 years or more with stage I lung adenocarcinoma.

This clone was counted between two and nine times. The CDR3 sequence: CASRYLGDSQETQYF. CDR3 nucleotide sequence: TGTGCCAGCAGGTACCTGGGGGACAGCCAAGAGACCCAGTACTTC. This chain connects TRBV9 to TRBJ2-5, with 7 bases fitting TRBD1. There are 15 residues in the CDR3. The germline CDR1 and CDR2 sequences are SGDLS and YYNGEE. Germline trimming cut 5 bases from V and 1 base from J; bases unmatched to any gene: 8.

The genes are TRBV6-8 and TRBJ1-1; D possibly corresponds to TRBD1 (5 bases). CDR1 MNHGY and CDR2 SAAAGT come from the germline V gene. The CDR3 is 18 amino acids. Trimming took 6 bases from V and 4 from J, leaving 27 bases between them. As DNA, the CDR3 is TGTGCCAGCAGGGGGCTGAGTGGGGCCGCCGGGCGGGGCACTGAAGCTTTCTTT. Protein product: CASRGLSGAAGRGTEAFF.

This clone is deemed medium-sized (0.01 to 0.1%). The chain uses TRBV6-8 and TRBJ2-7; D tentatively reads TRBD1 or TRBD2 (5 bases each). Trimming cost V 6 bases and J 3 bases, with 24 bases left between them. The CDR3 spans 17 residues. Germline assignment: CDR1 MNHGY and CDR2 SAAAGT. The CDR3, as DNA: TGTGCCAGCAGCCTCCGATACCTCCGGGACGTAGACTACGAGCAGTACTTC. This encodes CASSLRYLRDVDYEQYF.

This clone is classed as medium-sized. The chain links TRBV11-3 to TRBJ1-5; 8 bases are shared with TRBD1. With V trimmed by 5 bases and J by 5 bases, 8 bases remained unmatched. CDR1 and CDR2 (germline): SGHNT, YENEEA. This CDR3 has 15 residues. The CDR3 loop is CASSRTQTGDQPQHF. The DNA of the CDR3 is TGTGCCAGCAGCCGCACCCAGACAGGGGATCAGCCCCAGCATTTT.

The chain uses TRBV16 and TRBJ1-5; TRBD1 matches at 8 bases. The CDR3 sequence is 14 residues long. The V gene end was trimmed by 4 bases and the J gene end by 2 bases; junction bases not matched to a gene: 1. Looked up from germline, CDR1 is KGHSY and CDR2 is FQNENV. This chain's CDR3 is CASSPTGGNQPQHF. The CDR3 DNA sequence: TGTGCCAGCAGCCCGACAGGGGGCAATCAGCCCCAGCATTTT.

This clone has just a few counts. The chain uses TRBV11-3 and TRBJ2-7, with D tentatively TRBD1 or TRBD2 (5 bases each). The CDR3 loop spans 15 amino acids. V was cut by 1 base and J by 7 bases, with 17 bases left in between. From germline, CDR1 is SGHNT and CDR2 YENEEA. CDR3 sequence (DNA): TGTGCCAGCAGCTTAGGGGACCTGAGCGGAGAAGAGCAGTACTTC. Amino acid sequence: CASSLGDLSGEEQYF. The full variable domain, rest sourced from reference TRBV11-3 and TRBJ2-7, is EAGVVQSPRYKIIEKKQPVAFWCNPISGHNTLYWYLQNLGQGPELLIRYENEEAVDDSQLPKDRFSAERLKGVDSTLKIQPAELGDSAVYLCASSLGDLSGEEQYFGPGTRLTVT.

This clone has more than one count but fewer than ten. The rearrangement joins TRBV9 to TRBJ1-2; weak D call: TRBD1 (6 bases). There are 14 residues in the CDR3. V was trimmed by 0 bases and J by 8 bases, leaving 14 bases between them. Looked up from germline, CDR1 is SGDLS and CDR2 is YYNGEE. The CDR3 nucleotides read TGTGCCAGCAGCGTAGGTAACAGGGAGGGAGGCTACACCTTC. Protein product: CASSVGNREGGYTF.

V and J are TRBV6-8 and TRBJ1-5; 9 nucleotides agree with TRBD1. The ends lost 10 bases at V and 2 bases at J; junction bases unmatched: 12. CDR3 length: 16 residues. CDR1 MNHGY and CDR2 SAAAGT come from the germline V gene. The CDR3: CATQRQGGEGNQPQHF. CDR3 DNA sequence: TGTGCCACCCAAAGACAGGGGGGCGAAGGCAATCAGCCCCAGCATTTT.

This clone counts as medium-sized. The chain employs TRBV6-8 and TRBJ2-7, with 9 bases that match TRBD1. This CDR3 comprises 15 residues. In germline, CDR1 is MNHGY, CDR2 SAAAGT. With V trimmed by 4 bases and J by 2 bases, 6 bases remained unmatched. DNA of the CDR3: TGTGCCAGCAGTTCACCCGGGACAGGGACCTACGAGCAGTACTTC. Translation: CASSSPGTGTYEQYF.